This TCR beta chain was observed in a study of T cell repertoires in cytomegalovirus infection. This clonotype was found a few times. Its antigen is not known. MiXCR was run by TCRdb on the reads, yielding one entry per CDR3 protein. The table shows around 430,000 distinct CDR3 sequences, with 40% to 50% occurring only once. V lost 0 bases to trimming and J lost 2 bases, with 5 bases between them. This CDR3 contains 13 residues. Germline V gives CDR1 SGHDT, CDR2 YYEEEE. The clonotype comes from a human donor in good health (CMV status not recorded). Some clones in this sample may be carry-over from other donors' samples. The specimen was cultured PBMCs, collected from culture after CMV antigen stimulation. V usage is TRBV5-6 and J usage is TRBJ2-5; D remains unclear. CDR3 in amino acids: CASSLVEQETQYF. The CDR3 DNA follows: TGTGCCAGCAGCTTGGTGGAGCAAGAGACCCAGTACTTC. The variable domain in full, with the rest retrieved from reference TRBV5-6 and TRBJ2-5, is DAGVTQSPTHLIKTRGQQVTLRCSPKSGHDTVSWYQQALGQGPQFIFQYYEEEERQRGNFPDRFSGHQFPNYSSELNVNALLLGDSALYLCASSLVEQETQYFGPGTRLLVL.